The 9 T cell receptor beta chains in this list originate from one sample, sequenced in a study of shared clonotypes between healthy human individuals. Assay: immunoSEQ multiplex PCR; the TCRdb copy retains only in-frame clones and omits some. The sample includes about 680,000 clones, about three quarters seen only once; the top ten take approximately 2%. Sequences were obtained from memory CD4+ T cells sorted from blood. The sample's subset: CD45RA-negative fraction. Receptors originate from a woman in her twenties or thirties in good health.

A word on this clone: This CDR3 is also generated by other DNA sequences in the sample. This chain connects TRBV28 to TRBJ2-3; TRBD2 matches at 10 bases. The CDR3 length is 16 residues. Trimming removed 4 bases from V and 6 bases from J; junction bases left unmatched: 10. Germline V gene lookup returns CDR1 MDHEN and CDR2 SYDVKM. The CDR3: CASSSRLAGDWDTQYF. DNA of the CDR3: TGTGCCAGCAGTTCCCGCCTAGCGGGAGATTGGGATACGCAGTATTTT.

The chain uses TRBV1 and TRBJ1-1; the tabulated D call, TRBD1, remains unverified against the DNA. TRBV1 corresponds to a pseudogene. The CDR3 extends over 17 amino acids. Here the CDR3 reads CTSSQTDKGDEDTEAFF. The CDR3 DNA sequence: TGCACCAGCAGCCAAACCGACAAGGGGGACGAAGACACTGAAGCTTTCTTT.

This chain uses TRBV18 with TRBJ2-2, with 14 positions matching TRBD2. Looked up from germline, CDR1 is KGHSH and CDR2 is LQKENI. V gave up 4 bases and J gave up 1 base; unmatched junction bases: 11. The CDR3 totals 20 residues. The CDR3 nucleotides read TGTGCCAGCTCACTCGCCGGGACTAGCGGGAGTATGGTGAACACCGGGGAGCTGTTTTTT. Its protein product is CASSLAGTSGSMVNTGELFF.

The rearrangement links TRBV28 to TRBJ1-2; 11 bases align to TRBD1. The CDR3 is 15 residues long. Looked up from germline, CDR1 is MDHEN and CDR2 is SYDVKM. Unmatched junction bases numbered 5, after V lost 1 base and J lost 7 bases. CDR3 protein: CASSLSGTGGGGYTF. The CDR3 DNA reads TGTGCCAGCAGTTTATCCGGGACAGGGGGAGGTGGCTACACCTTC.

This clone was found many times. The chain joins TRBV30 to TRBJ1-4; D is possibly TRBD1 (5 bases). Germline CDR1 reads GTSNPN; CDR2 reads SVGIG (reference sequence). CDR3 length: 18 amino acids. V was shortened by 3 bases and J by 6 bases, with 26 bases between the two germline ends. As DNA, the CDR3 is TGTGCCTGGAGCTCAACTTTGTTTTCGGGGACGGTTTATGAAAAACTGTTTTTT. This gives the protein CAWSSTLFSGTVYEKLFF.

The V gene is TRBV7-2, the J gene TRBJ1-3; no definite D call. The length of the CDR3 is 17 residues. V lost 5 bases and J lost 4, with 21 bases in between. CDR1 is SGHTA and CDR2 is FQGNSA in the germline V gene. The CDR3 bases are TGTGCCAGCAGCCCCGAGTCACCCCTGAATCGCGGAAACACCATATATTTT. Its protein is CASSPESPLNRGNTIYF.

This chain uses TRBV18 with TRBJ1-2; no clear D. Trimming took off 5 bases at V and 2 bases at J, with 6 bases between the two ends. This CDR3 comprises 12 residues. Looked up from germline, CDR1 is KGHSH and CDR2 is LQKENI. CDR3 sequence (DNA): TGTGCCAGCTCAGGAGAAAACTATGGCTACACCTTC. Its protein product is CASSGENYGYTF.

The chain employs TRBV29-1 and TRBJ2-6; D may match TRBD1 or TRBD2 (6 bases each). V was cut by 7 bases and J by 2 bases, with 15 bases left in between. The germline V gene has CDR1 SQVTM and CDR2 ANQGSEA. The CDR3 extends over 15 amino acids. In DNA, the CDR3 is TGCAGCGCCATTTCGGGGGCCGCTGGGGCCAACGTCCTGACTTTC. Translation: CSAISGAAGANVLTF.

The chain carries TRBV7-9 and TRBJ1-3; 10 bases map to TRBD1. Germline CDR1 is SEHNR and CDR2 is FQNEAQ (reference sequence). The CDR3 totals 18 residues. After removal of 2 bases from V and 0 bases from J, the junction contained 7 bases not matched to a gene. CDR3 coding DNA: TGTGCCAGCAGCTTATTTGGGACAGGGGCGAGCTCTGGAAACACCATATATTTT. Translating gives CASSLFGTGASSGNTIYF.